This TCR beta chain was sequenced in a study of T-cell memory formation after mild COVID-19. Study results and limitations: A subset of responding clones appeared in pre-infection memory, suggesting cross-reactive memory joined.

This CDR3 is 14 amino acids long. CDR1 and CDR2 (germline): SGDLS, YYNGEE. The V end lost 4 bases, the J end lost 1 base, and 11 bases lay between the germline ends. Remarks on this clonotype: Its matching antigen is unknown.

One entry per CDR3 protein, called by TCRdb with MiXCR from the 5' RACE reads. Here the sample spans approximately 480,000 distinct CDR3 sequences, roughly 20% being singletons. The material sequenced was PBMCs or a T cell subset sorted from them (not recorded which). The chain combines TRBV9 with TRBJ1-1; possible D gene TRBD1, 5 bases. This clonotype was sampled from an adult woman who had mild COVID-19 (a few samples of this study predate the infection). Cell type and time point are not known. The CDR3 loop reads CASSPAGQNTEAFF. Written as DNA, the CDR3 is TGTGCCAGCAGCCCAGCCGGACAGAACACTGAAGCTTTCTTT.